These T cell receptor beta chains were read from a single sample in a study of shared clonotypes between healthy human individuals. Using immunoSEQ multiplex PCR, the repertoire was profiled, and TCRdb retains in-frame clones only, with some absent. Here the sample spans 1.6 million or so clones, 98% being singletons. Sequencing input: naive CD4+ T cells sorted from blood. These receptors were taken from a man aged 25 to 40 in good health. CDR3s include the opening cysteine and the closing phenylalanine or tryptophan. The D gene is left open where the match is weak. Size is stated for part of the rows, as once, few or many counts, or as a class when the clone is expanded.

j_call,v_call,d_call,clone_size,cdr3_aa,cdr3_nt
TRBJ2-7,TRBV11-2,.,.,CASSFKGYEQYF,TGTGCCAGCAGCTTCAAGGGCTACGAGCAGTACTTC
TRBJ1-2,TRBV19,TRBD1,.,CASRTGTGFHTF,TGTGCCAGTAGAACCGGGACAGGGTTCCACACCTTC
TRBJ1-2,TRBV18,.,.,CASSQQGDGGYTF,TGTGCCAGCTCTCAACAGGGAGATGGTGGCTACACCTTC
TRBJ2-7,TRBV2,.,.,CASSDRRLDEQYF,TGTGCCAGCAGTGACAGGAGGTTGGACGAGCAGTACTTC
TRBJ1-2,TRBV5-6,TRBD1,.,CASSTGTANYGYTF,TGTGCCAGCAGCACTGGGACAGCTAACTATGGCTACACCTTC
TRBJ2-1,TRBV5-1,.,.,CASHIASYNEQFF,TGCGCCAGCCATATAGCTAGCTACAATGAGCAGTTCTTC
TRBJ2-1,TRBV18,TRBD2,once,CASSQSGGSYNEQFF,TGTGCCAGCTCACAGAGCGGGGGCTCCTACAATGAGCAGTTCTTC
TRBJ2-3,TRBV18,TRBD2,.,CASSPIKTAGGNTDTQYF,TGTGCCAGCTCACCAATAAAGACGGCGGGAGGGAACACAGATACGCAGTATTTT
TRBJ2-7,TRBV28,TRBD1,once,CASSLSPWGQESSYEQYF,TGTGCCAGCAGTTTATCTCCTTGGGGACAGGAATCCTCCTACGAGCAGTACTTC
TRBJ1-1,TRBV19,.,.,CASSLRATEAFF,TGTGCCAGTAGCCTCCGAGCCACTGAAGCTTTCTTT
TRBJ2-2,TRBV7-6,.,.,CASSLPGTNTGELFF,TGTGCCAGCAGCTTGCCAGGGACAAACACCGGGGAGCTGTTTTTT
TRBJ2-1,TRBV27,.,.,CASSLWAGIYNEQFF,TGTGCCAGCAGTTTATGGGCTGGGATCTACAATGAGCAGTTCTTC
TRBJ2-7,TRBV7-2,.,.,CASSFGQTRQYF,TGTGCCAGCAGCTTCGGTCAGACGAGGCAGTACTTC
TRBJ1-1,TRBV6-6,.,.,CASSYLPMNTEAFF,TGTGCCAGCAGTTACTTGCCCATGAACACTGAAGCTTTCTTT
TRBJ2-7,TRBV6-1,.,.,CASRAPLYEQYF,TGTGCCAGCAGGGCCCCGCTCTACGAGCAGTACTTC
TRBJ2-7,TRBV28,.,once,CASSFRQLGGEQYF,TGTGCCAGCAGTTTCAGGCAGCTAGGTGGGGAGCAGTACTTC
TRBJ2-7,TRBV27,.,.,CASSAFPYEQYF,TGTGCCAGCAGTGCGTTCCCCTACGAGCAGTACTTC
TRBJ1-4,TRBV6-1,.,.,CASSEGWGTNEKLFF,TGTGCCAGCAGTGAAGGTTGGGGAACTAATGAAAAACTGTTTTTT
TRBJ2-7,TRBV18,TRBD1,.,CASSPRDSEQYF,TGTGCCAGCTCACCCCGGGACAGCGAGCAGTACTTC
TRBJ2-3,TRBV28,.,.,CASSPVGPPDTQYF,TGTGCCAGCAGCCCAGTCGGCCCGCCAGATACGCAGTATTTT
TRBJ2-1,TRBV6-5,TRBD2,.,CASSPRRGENEQFF,TGTGCCAGCAGCCCAAGACGGGGGGAGAATGAGCAGTTCTTC
TRBJ2-1,TRBV9,TRBD2,.,CASSAKVGTSNYNEQFF,TGTGCCAGCAGCGCGAAGGTCGGGACTAGCAACTACAATGAGCAGTTCTTC
TRBJ2-2,TRBV18,.,.,CASSPTDSSSGELFF,TGTGCCAGCTCACCAACGGACTCGAGTTCCGGGGAGCTGTTTTTT
TRBJ1-3,TRBV5-6,TRBD1,.,CASSLWGQGASGNTIYF,TGTGCCAGCAGCTTGTGGGGACAGGGGGCCTCTGGAAACACCATATATTTT
TRBJ2-2,TRBV18,TRBD2,.,CASSLSGTSGTGELFF,TGTGCCAGCTCACTATCCGGGACTAGCGGCACCGGGGAGCTGTTTTTT
TRBJ1-4,TRBV28,.,once,CASSFGQGYEKLFF,TGTGCCAGCAGTTTTGGGCAGGGTTATGAAAAACTGTTTTTT
TRBJ2-1,TRBV5-1,.,.,CASSFGGNEQFF,TGCGCCAGCAGCTTCGGCGGCAATGAGCAGTTCTTC
TRBJ2-5,TRBV5-5,.,.,CASSTGGTVQETQYF,TGTGCCAGCAGCACTGGGGGGACGGTTCAAGAGACCCAGTACTTC
TRBJ2-5,TRBV29-1,TRBD1,.,CSGGQGGETQYF,TGCAGCGGAGGACAGGGGGGAGAGACCCAGTACTTC
TRBJ1-1,TRBV7-6,.,.,CASSLWGKADTEAFF,TGTGCCAGCAGCTTATGGGGAAAAGCGGACACTGAAGCTTTCTTT
TRBJ2-1,TRBV9,.,.,CASALDLAASNEQFF,TGTGCCAGCGCCCTTGATCTGGCGGCGTCCAATGAGCAGTTCTTC
TRBJ2-3,TRBV5-4,.,.,CASSSLAGSSTDTQYF,TGTGCCAGCAGCTCGCTCGCGGGTTCTAGCACAGATACGCAGTATTTT
TRBJ2-1,TRBV7-2,TRBD1,.,CASSYDRGRYNEQFF,TGTGCCAGCAGTTACGACAGGGGCAGGTACAATGAGCAGTTCTTC
TRBJ2-1,TRBV7-2,.,.,CASSLAGVIPEQFF,TGTGCCAGCAGCTTAGCGGGAGTTATACCTGAGCAGTTCTTC
TRBJ2-3,TRBV15,.,.,CATSRDPPGSTSTDTQYF,TGTGCCACCAGCAGAGATCCCCCCGGTAGCACTAGCACAGATACGCAGTATTTT
TRBJ1-2,TRBV9,.,.,CASSAQVSTGYTF,TGTGCCAGCAGCGCCCAGGTATCGACCGGCTACACCTTC
TRBJ2-7,TRBV5-1,.,.,CASSLIPQGGITYEQYF,TGCGCCAGCAGCTTAATCCCACAAGGCGGGATAACCTACGAGCAGTACTTC
TRBJ2-3,TRBV5-1,TRBD2,.,CASSLALAASTDTQYF,TGCGCCAGCAGCTTGGCACTAGCGGCTAGCACAGATACGCAGTATTTT
TRBJ2-7,TRBV28,.,.,CASSLEALNEQYF,TGTGCCAGCAGTTTGGAGGCGCTCAACGAGCAGTACTTC
TRBJ1-1,TRBV19,TRBD1,.,CASSPKGTGNTEAFF,TGTGCCAGTAGTCCTAAAGGGACAGGGAACACTGAAGCTTTCTTT
TRBJ1-4,TRBV6-5,.,.,CASSYLSGATNEKLFF,TGTGCCAGCAGTTACTTATCAGGCGCAACTAATGAAAAACTGTTTTTT
TRBJ1-1,TRBV30,TRBD1,.,CAWRNRGGGTEAFF,TGTGCCTGGAGAAACAGGGGAGGCGGGACTGAAGCTTTCTTT
TRBJ1-3,TRBV15,.,.,CATSRDRLPSGNTIYF,TGTGCCACCAGCAGAGATCGTCTTCCATCAGGGAACACCATATATTTT
TRBJ1-1,TRBV4-3,.,once,CASSVFMWAEAFF,TGCGCCAGCAGCGTTTTTATGTGGGCAGAAGCTTTCTTT
TRBJ1-4,TRBV29-1,TRBD1,.,CSVRPGGEKLFF,TGCAGCGTTCGCCCAGGGGGCGAAAAACTGTTTTTT
TRBJ1-1,TRBV5-1,TRBD1,.,CASSLEVARRDRAPRAFF,TGCGCCAGCAGCTTGGAAGTCGCTCGTAGAGACAGGGCGCCGAGAGCTTTCTTT
TRBJ2-1,TRBV28,.,.,CASSARGEQFF,TGTGCCAGCAGTGCCAGGGGTGAGCAGTTCTTC
TRBJ2-1,TRBV7-2,.,.,CASRGHLGYNEQFF,TGTGCCAGCAGAGGACATTTAGGCTACAATGAGCAGTTCTTC
TRBJ2-1,TRBV28,.,.,CASSPLGQRRDEQFF,TGTGCCAGCAGCCCTTTGGGCCAGAGGAGGGATGAGCAGTTCTTC
TRBJ2-3,TRBV11-1,.,once,CASRSSWGDTQYF,TGTGCCAGCAGGAGTAGTTGGGGAGATACGCAGTATTTT
TRBJ2-1,TRBV5-1,TRBD2,.,CASGTRLADNEQFF,TGCGCCAGCGGAACACGGCTAGCGGACAATGAGCAGTTCTTC
TRBJ2-2,TRBV5-6,TRBD1,.,CASSQGTGHTGELFF,TGTGCCAGCAGCCAGGGGACAGGTCACACCGGGGAGCTGTTTTTT
TRBJ2-1,TRBV5-1,TRBD1,.,CASALTAGGAYNEQFF,TGCGCCAGCGCCCTTACCGCAGGGGGAGCCTACAATGAGCAGTTCTTC
TRBJ2-1,TRBV10-3,.,.,CAISDSSRSSYNEQFF,TGTGCCATCAGTGACAGTAGTAGGAGCTCCTACAATGAGCAGTTCTTC
TRBJ2-7,TRBV28,.,.,CASSLFDGETNF,TGTGCCAGCAGTCTGTTCGATGGGGAGACGAACTTC